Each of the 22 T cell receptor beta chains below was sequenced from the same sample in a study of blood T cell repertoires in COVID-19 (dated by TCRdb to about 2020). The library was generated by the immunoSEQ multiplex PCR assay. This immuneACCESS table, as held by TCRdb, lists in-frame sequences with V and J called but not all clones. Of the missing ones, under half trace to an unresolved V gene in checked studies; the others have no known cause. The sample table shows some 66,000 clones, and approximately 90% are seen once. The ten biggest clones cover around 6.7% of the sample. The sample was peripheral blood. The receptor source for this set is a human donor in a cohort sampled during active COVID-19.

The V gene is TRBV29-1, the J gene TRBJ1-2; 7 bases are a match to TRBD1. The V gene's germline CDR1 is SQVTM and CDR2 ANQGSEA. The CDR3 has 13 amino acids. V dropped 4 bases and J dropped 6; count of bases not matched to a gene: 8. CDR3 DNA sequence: TGCAGCGTTGTGGAGAGGGGGCGGAATGGCTACACCTTC. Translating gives CSVVERGRNGYTF.

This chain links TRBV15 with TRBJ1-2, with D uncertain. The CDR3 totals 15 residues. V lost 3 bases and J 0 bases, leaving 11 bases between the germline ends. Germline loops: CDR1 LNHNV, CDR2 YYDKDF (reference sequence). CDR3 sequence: CATSSWQAANYGYTF. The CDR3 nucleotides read TGTGCCACCAGCAGTTGGCAGGCTGCTAACTATGGCTACACCTTC.

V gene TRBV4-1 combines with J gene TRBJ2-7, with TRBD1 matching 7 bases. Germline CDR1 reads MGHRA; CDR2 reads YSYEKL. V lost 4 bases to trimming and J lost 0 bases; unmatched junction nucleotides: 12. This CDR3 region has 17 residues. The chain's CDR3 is CASSPPTGTASSYEQYF. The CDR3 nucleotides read TGCGCCAGCAGCCCGCCTACCGGGACAGCTAGCTCCTACGAGCAGTACTTC.

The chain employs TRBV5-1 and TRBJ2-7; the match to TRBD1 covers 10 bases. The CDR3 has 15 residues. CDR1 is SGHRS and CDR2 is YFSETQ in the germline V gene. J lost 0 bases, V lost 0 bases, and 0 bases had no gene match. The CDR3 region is CASSLGTGGSYEQYF. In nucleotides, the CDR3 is TGCGCCAGCAGCTTGGGGACAGGGGGCTCCTACGAGCAGTACTTC. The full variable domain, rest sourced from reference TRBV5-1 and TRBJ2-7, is KAGVTQTPRYLIKTRGQQVTLSCSPISGHRSVSWYQQTPGQGLQFLFEYFSETQRNKGNFPGRFSGRQFSNSRSEMNVSTLELGDSALYLCASSLGTGGSYEQYFGPGTRLTVT.

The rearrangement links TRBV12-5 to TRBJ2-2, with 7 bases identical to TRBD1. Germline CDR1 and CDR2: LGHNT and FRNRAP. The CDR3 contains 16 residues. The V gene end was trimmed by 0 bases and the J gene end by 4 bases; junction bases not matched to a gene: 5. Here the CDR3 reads CASGLVDRDLTGELFF. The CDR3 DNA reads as TGTGCTAGTGGTTTGGTAGACAGGGACCTCACCGGGGAGCTGTTTTTT.

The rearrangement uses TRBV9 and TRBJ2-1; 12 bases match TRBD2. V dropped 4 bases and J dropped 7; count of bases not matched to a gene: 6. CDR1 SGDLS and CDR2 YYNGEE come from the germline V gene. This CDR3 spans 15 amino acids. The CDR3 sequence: CASSPSSGGENEQFF. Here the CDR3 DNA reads TGTGCCAGCAGCCCCTCTAGCGGGGGGGAAAATGAGCAGTTCTTC.

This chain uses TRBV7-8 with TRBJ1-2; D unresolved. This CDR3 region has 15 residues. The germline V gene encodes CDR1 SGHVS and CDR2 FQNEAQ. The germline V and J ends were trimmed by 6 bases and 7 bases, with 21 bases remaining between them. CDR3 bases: TGTGCCAGCAGATTATACAAGGCGGGGATGCGTGGCTACACCTTC. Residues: CASRLYKAGMRGYTF. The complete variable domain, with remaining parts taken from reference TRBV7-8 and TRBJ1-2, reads GAGVSQSPRYKVAKRGQDVALRCDPISGHVSLFWYQQALGQGPEFLTYFQNEAQLDKSGLPSDRFFAERPEGSVSTLKIQRTQQEDSAVYLCASRLYKAGMRGYTFGSGTRLTVV.

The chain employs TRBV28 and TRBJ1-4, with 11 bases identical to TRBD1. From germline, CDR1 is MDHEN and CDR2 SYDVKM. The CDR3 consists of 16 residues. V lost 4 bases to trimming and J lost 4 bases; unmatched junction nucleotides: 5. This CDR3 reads CASSYGQGARNEKLFF. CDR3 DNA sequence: TGTGCCAGCAGTTACGGACAGGGGGCCCGTAATGAAAAACTGTTTTTT.

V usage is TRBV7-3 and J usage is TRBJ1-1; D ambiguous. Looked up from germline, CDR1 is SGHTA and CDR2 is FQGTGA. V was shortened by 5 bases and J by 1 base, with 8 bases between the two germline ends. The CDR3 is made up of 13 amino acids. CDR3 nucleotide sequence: TGTGCCAGCAGCCTACAGCAGAACACTGAAGCTTTCTTT. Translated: CASSLQQNTEAFF.

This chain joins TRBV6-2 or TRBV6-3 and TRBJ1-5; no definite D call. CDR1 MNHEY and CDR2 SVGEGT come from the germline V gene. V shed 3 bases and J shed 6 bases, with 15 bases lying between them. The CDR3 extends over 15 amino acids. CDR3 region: CASSYQRVLGQPQHF. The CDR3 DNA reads TGTGCCAGCAGTTATCAACGGGTATTAGGTCAGCCCCAGCATTTT.

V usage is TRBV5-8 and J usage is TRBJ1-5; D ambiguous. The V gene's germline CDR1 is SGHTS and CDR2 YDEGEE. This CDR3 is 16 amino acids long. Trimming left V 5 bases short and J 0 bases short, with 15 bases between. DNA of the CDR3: TGTGCCAGCAGTATTGGCCCTTTGTATAGCAATCAGCCCCAGCATTTT. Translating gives CASSIGPLYSNQPQHF.

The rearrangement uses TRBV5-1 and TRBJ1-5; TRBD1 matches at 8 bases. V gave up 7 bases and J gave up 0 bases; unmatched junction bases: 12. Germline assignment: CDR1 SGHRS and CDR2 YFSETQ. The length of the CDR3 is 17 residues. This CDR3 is CASLQGQEKHSNQPQHF. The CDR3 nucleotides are TGCGCCAGCCTCCAGGGACAGGAAAAACATAGCAATCAGCCCCAGCATTTT.

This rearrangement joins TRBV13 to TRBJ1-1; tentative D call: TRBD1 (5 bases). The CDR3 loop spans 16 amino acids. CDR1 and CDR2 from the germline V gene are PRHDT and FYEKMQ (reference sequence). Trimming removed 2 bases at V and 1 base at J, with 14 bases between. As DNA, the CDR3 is TGTGCCAGCAGCTTAACGGGGGACCGGGGGAACACTGAAGCTTTCTTT. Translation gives CASSLTGDRGNTEAFF.

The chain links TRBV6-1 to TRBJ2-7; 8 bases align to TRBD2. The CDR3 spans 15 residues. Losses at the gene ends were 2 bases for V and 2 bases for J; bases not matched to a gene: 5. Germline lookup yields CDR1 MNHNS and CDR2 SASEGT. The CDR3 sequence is CASSEKAGGPYEQYF. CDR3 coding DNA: TGTGCCAGCAGTGAAAAGGCGGGAGGACCCTACGAGCAGTACTTC.

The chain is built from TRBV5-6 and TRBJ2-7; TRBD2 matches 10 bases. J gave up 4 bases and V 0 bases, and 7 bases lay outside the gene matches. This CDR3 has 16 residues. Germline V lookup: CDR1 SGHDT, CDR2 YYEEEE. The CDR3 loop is CASSLVSSGSAYEQYF. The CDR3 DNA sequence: TGTGCCAGCAGCTTGGTGTCTAGCGGGAGCGCTTACGAGCAGTACTTC.

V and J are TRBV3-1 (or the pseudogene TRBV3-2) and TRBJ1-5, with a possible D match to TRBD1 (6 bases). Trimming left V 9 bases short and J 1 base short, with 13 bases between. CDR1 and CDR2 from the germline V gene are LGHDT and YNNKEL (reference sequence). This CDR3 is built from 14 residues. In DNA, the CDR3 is TGTGCCAGACACAGGGTTATCAGCAATCAGCCCCAGCATTTT. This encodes CARHRVISNQPQHF.

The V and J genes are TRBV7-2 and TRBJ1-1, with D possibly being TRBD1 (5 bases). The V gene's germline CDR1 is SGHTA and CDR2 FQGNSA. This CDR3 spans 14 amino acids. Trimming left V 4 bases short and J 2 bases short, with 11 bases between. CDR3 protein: CASSSHGGNTEAFF. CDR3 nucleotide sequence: TGTGCCAGCAGCTCCCACGGGGGTAACACTGAAGCTTTCTTT.

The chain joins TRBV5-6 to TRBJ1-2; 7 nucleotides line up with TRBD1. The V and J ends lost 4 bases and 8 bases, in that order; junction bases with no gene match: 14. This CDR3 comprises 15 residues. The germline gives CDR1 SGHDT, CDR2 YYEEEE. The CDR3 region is CASSPLDRTSQGYTF. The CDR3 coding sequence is TGTGCCAGCAGCCCGTTGGACAGGACTTCACAAGGCTACACCTTC.

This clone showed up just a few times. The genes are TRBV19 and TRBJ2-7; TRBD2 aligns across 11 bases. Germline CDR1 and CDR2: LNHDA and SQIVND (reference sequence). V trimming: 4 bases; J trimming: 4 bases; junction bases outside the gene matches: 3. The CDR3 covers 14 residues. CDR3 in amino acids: CASSKLAGEYEQYF. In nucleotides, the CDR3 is TGTGCCAGTAGTAAACTAGCGGGAGAATACGAGCAGTACTTC.

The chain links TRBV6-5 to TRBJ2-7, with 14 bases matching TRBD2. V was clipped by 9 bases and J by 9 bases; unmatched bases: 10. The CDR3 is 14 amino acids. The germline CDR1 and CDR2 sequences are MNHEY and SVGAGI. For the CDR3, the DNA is TGTGCCAGTTCAGGACTAGCGGGAGGCAAGGGGCAGTACTTC. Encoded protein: CASSGLAGGKGQYF.

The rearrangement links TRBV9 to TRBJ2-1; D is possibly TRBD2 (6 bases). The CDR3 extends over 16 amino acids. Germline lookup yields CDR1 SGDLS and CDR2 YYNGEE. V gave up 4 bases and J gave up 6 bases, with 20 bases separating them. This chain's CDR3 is CASSKGMSGVTNEQFF. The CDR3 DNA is TGTGCCAGCAGCAAAGGCATGTCGGGAGTTACCAATGAGCAGTTCTTC.

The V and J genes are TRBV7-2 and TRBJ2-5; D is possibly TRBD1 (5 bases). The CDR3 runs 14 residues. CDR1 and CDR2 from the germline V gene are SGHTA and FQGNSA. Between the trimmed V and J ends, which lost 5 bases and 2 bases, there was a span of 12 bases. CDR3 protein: CASSKQEYQETQYF. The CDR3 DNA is TGTGCCAGCAGCAAACAGGAGTATCAAGAGACCCAGTACTTC.